This TCR beta chain came from a study of T-cell reconstitution after alpha-beta-depleted transplantation in children. The V gene's germline CDR1 is SEHNR and CDR2 FQNEAQ (reference sequence). The CDR3 totals 11 residues. V shed 7 bases and J 11 bases; nucleotides not matched to a gene: 7. Unique molecular identifiers were incorporated when the TCRbeta library was constructed. TCRdb re-analysed the PCR reads in MiXCR, keeping a single row per CDR3 protein. Among roughly 500,000 distinct CDR3 sequences listed, around 13% were seen once. This clonotype has a handful of counts. Sequencing used PBMCs from the stem cell graft donor, obtained from the stem cell graft. The J gene is TRBJ1-1, the V gene TRBV7-9, with TRBD1 matching 7 bases. This sequence originates from a human donor who donated a stem cell graft to a child with combined immunodeficiency. The CDR3 bases are TGTGCCAGCATCGACCCGGGACAGGCTTTCTTT. Protein sequence: CASIDPGQAFF. The entire variable domain, with the rest obtained from reference TRBV7-9 and TRBJ1-1, is as follows: DTGVSQNPRHKITKRGQNVTFRCDPISEHNRLYWYRQTLGQGPEFLTYFQNEAQLEKSRLLSDRFSAERPKGSFSTLEIQRTEQGDSAMYLCASIDPGQAFFGQGTRLTVV.